Each of the 31 T cell receptor beta chains below was sequenced from the same sample in a study of Tregs in tolerant kidney transplant recipients. The assay was immunoSEQ multiplex PCR, and TCRdb's table has in-frame clones only and misses some. Among approximately 98,000 clones listed, about 90% were seen once. Source: CD4+ T cells from blood, taken before the transplant. These TCRs come from a human donor who received a combined kidney and bone marrow transplant.

The rearrangement uses TRBV4-1 and TRBJ2-7, with 7 positions matching TRBD2. Germline CDR1 and CDR2: MGHRA and YSYEKL. The CDR3 length is 16 residues. With V trimmed by 0 bases and J by 3 bases, 8 bases remained unmatched. Written as DNA, the CDR3 is TGCGCCAGCAGCCAAGAGGTCGGGACTAACCTCTACGAGCAGTACTTC. Amino acid sequence: CASSQEVGTNLYEQYF.

A single count supports this clone. This chain uses TRBV21-1 with TRBJ1-5. TRBV21-1 is a pseudogene locus. This CDR3 is built from 17 residues. CDR3 amino acids: CASSKLSLSPVRQPQHF. As DNA, the CDR3 is TGTGCCAGCAGCAAACTCTCTCTGTCCCCGGTACGACAGCCCCAGCATTTT.

This clone turned up a few times. The chain recombines TRBV6-5 with TRBJ1-2, with D hard to call. This CDR3 spans 13 amino acids. The V and J ends lost 6 bases and 5 bases respectively, with 13 bases between them. Germline assignment: CDR1 MNHEY and CDR2 SVGAGI. This chain's CDR3 is CASSKGDGYGYTF. Here the CDR3 DNA reads TGTGCCAGCAGCAAAGGAGATGGGTATGGCTACACCTTC.

The rearrangement links TRBV6-6 to TRBJ1-2; TRBD1 aligns across 7 bases. Per the germline V gene, CDR1 is MNHNY and CDR2 is SVGAGI (reference sequence). This CDR3 is 11 amino acids long. Losses at the gene ends were 3 bases for V and 13 bases for J; bases not matched to a gene: 5. In DNA, the CDR3 is TGTGCCAGCAGTTATGAGGGGGCGGTCACCTTC. Residues: CASSYEGAVTF.

The chain recombines TRBV4-3 with TRBJ2-1; D gene ambiguous. Trimming removed 0 bases from V and 15 bases from J, with 15 bases in between. This CDR3 has 13 amino acids. Germline V gene data show CDR1 as LGHNA and CDR2 as YSLEER. CDR3 DNA: TGCGCCAGCAGCCAAGATCTGGGCTATGCTCTGTTCTTC. It codes for CASSQDLGYALFF.

The chain joins TRBV7-2 to TRBJ1-4; maybe TRBD1 (5 bases). This CDR3 contains 18 residues. Trimming took 5 bases from V and 7 from J, leaving 26 bases between them. Germline values: CDR1 SGHTA, CDR2 FQGNSA. In DNA, the CDR3 is TGTGCCAGCAGCGCCCGCCCCGCAGGGAGGGCCCTAGGTGAAAAACTGTTTTTT. Its translation: CASSARPAGRALGEKLFF.

This chain links TRBV27 with TRBJ1-5, with no clear D. This CDR3 is built from 16 residues. The V end was cut by 2 bases, the J end by 2 bases, with 13 bases between. The germline CDR1 and CDR2 sequences are MNHEY and SMNVEV (reference sequence). The CDR3 reads CASSLSPSGGNQPQHF. The CDR3 DNA reads as TGTGCCAGCAGTTTAAGCCCTTCGGGTGGCAATCAGCCCCAGCATTTT.

This chain joins TRBV7-9 and TRBJ2-5, with TRBD1 identical over 9 bases. Germline CDR1 and CDR2: SEHNR and FQNEAQ (reference sequence). J was trimmed by 5 bases and V by 4 bases; bases with no gene match: 2. The CDR3 extends over 13 amino acids. The CDR3 DNA is TGTGCCAGCAGCTCGGGGACAGGGGAGACCCAGTACTTC. Translated: CASSSGTGETQYF. The full variable domain, with the rest looked up from reference TRBV7-9 and TRBJ2-5, is DTGVSQNPRHKITKRGQNVTFRCDPISEHNRLYWYRQTLGQGPEFLTYFQNEAQLEKSRLLSDRFSAERPKGSFSTLEIQRTEQGDSAMYLCASSSGTGETQYFGPGTRLLVL.

The chain joins TRBV27 to TRBJ2-1, with D perhaps TRBD1 (5 bases). V was pared by 4 bases and J by 9 bases, with 25 bases between. The CDR3 length is 17 residues. The germline gives CDR1 MNHEY, CDR2 SMNVEV (reference sequence). DNA for the CDR3: TGTGCCAGCAGTTCGCCCCCAAGGGGCAAAGTAGGCACTGAGCAGTTCTTC. It codes for CASSSPPRGKVGTEQFF.

The CDR3 coding sequence is TGTGCCAGCAGTGAGAGGGTCTGGTATGGCTACACCTTC. This codes for CASSERVWYGYTF. The rearrangement joins TRBV6-1 to TRBJ1-2; D ambiguous. This CDR3 contains 13 residues. The germline V and J ends were trimmed by 3 bases and 5 bases, with 10 bases remaining between them. The germline gives CDR1 MNHNS, CDR2 SASEGT.

The V call is TRBV25-1, the J call TRBJ2-5; TRBD2 matches at 10 bases. V was pared by 5 bases and J by 5 bases, with 11 bases of the junction left unmatched. Germline CDR1 reads MGHDK; CDR2 reads SYGVNS. The CDR3 is 16 amino acids. CDR3 nucleotides: TGTGCCAGCAGTAGTCTAAAAGCGGGAGGGCGGGAGACCCAGTACTTC. Amino acid sequence: CASSSLKAGGRETQYF. The variable domain in full, with the rest retrieved from reference TRBV25-1 and TRBJ2-5, is EADIYQTPRYLVIGTGKKITLECSQTMGHDKMYWYQQDPGMELHLIHYSYGVNSTEKGDLSSESTVSRIRTEHFPLTLESARPSHTSQYLCASSSLKAGGRETQYFGPGTRLLVL.

The gene calls are TRBV5-4 and TRBJ2-5; TRBD2 agrees at 10 bases. With V trimmed by 4 bases and J by 3 bases, 9 bases remained unmatched. Germline V gives CDR1 SGHNT, CDR2 YYREEE (reference sequence). The CDR3 consists of 16 residues. In DNA form, the CDR3 reads TGTGCCAGCAGCCCGGTAGCGGGGGGCGGTGAAGAGACCCAGTACTTC. Its translation: CASSPVAGGGEETQYF. Filled out from reference TRBV5-4 and TRBJ2-5, the complete variable domain reads ETGVTQSPTHLIKTRGQQVTLRCSSQSGHNTVSWYQQALGQGPQFIFQYYREEENGRGNFPPRFSGLQFPNYSSELNVNALELDDSALYLCASSPVAGGGEETQYFGPGTRLLVL.

The gene calls are TRBV9 and TRBJ2-2; D might be TRBD2 (5 bases). The CDR3 contains 14 residues. V was cut by 6 bases and J by 5 bases, with 14 bases left in between. Germline V lookup: CDR1 SGDLS, CDR2 YYNGEE. CDR3 nucleotides: TGTGCCAGCAACTTTGAGGGAAGAACCGGGGAGCTGTTTTTT. Translated: CASNFEGRTGELFF.

The chain links TRBV5-1 to TRBJ2-5; 7 nucleotides align to TRBD1. The junction had 4 bases not matched to a gene; V was cut back by 1 base and J by 7 bases. Germline lookup yields CDR1 SGHRS and CDR2 YFSETQ. The CDR3 extends over 13 amino acids. CDR3 in amino acids: CASSLTGVGTQYF. The CDR3 nucleotides are TGCGCCAGCAGCTTGACAGGGGTGGGGACCCAGTACTTC. The variable domain in full, completed from reference TRBV5-1 and TRBJ2-5, reads KAGVTQTPRYLIKTRGQQVTLSCSPISGHRSVSWYQQTPGQGLQFLFEYFSETQRNKGNFPGRFSGRQFSNSRSEMNVSTLELGDSALYLCASSLTGVGTQYFGPGTRLLVL.

The chain joins TRBV18 to TRBJ2-5; D might be TRBD2 (6 bases). CDR1 and CDR2 from the germline V gene are KGHSH and LQKENI. The CDR3 runs to 14 residues. The V end was cut by 3 bases, the J end by 5 bases, with 13 bases between. CDR3 in amino acids: CASSPGGVGETQYF. The CDR3 region has the DNA TGTGCCAGCTCACCTGGAGGGGTTGGGGAGACCCAGTACTTC.

The J gene is TRBJ1-1, the V gene TRBV5-1; D unresolved. Germline loops: CDR1 SGHRS, CDR2 YFSETQ. CDR3 length: 13 residues. Trimming cost V 2 bases and J 2 bases, with 7 bases left between them. The CDR3 region is CASSLYSNTEAFF. In DNA form, the CDR3 reads TGCGCCAGCAGCTTATACAGTAACACTGAAGCTTTCTTT.

The rearrangement uses TRBV7-2 and TRBJ1-1, with 9 nucleotides matching TRBD1. Per the germline V gene, CDR1 is SGHTA and CDR2 is FQGNSA. V trimming: 3 bases; J trimming: 5 bases; junction bases outside the gene matches: 7. This CDR3 has 15 residues. CDR3 residues: CASSFYTGGGTEAFF. The CDR3 DNA follows: TGTGCCAGCAGCTTTTATACAGGGGGCGGTACTGAAGCTTTCTTT.

V gene TRBV11-2 combines with J gene TRBJ1-4, with 9 positions matching TRBD1. Germline V CDR1 and CDR2: SGHAT, FQNNGV. Trimming cost V 5 bases and J 3 bases; bases outside gene matches: 7. This CDR3 is 16 amino acids long. CDR3 nucleotide sequence: TGTGCCAGCAGCCGCATGACAGGGGGATCTAATGAAAAACTGTTTTTT. Protein: CASSRMTGGSNEKLFF. The variable domain in full, completed from reference TRBV11-2 and TRBJ1-4, reads EAGVAQSPRYKIIEKRQSVAFWCNPISGHATLYWYQQILGQGPKLLIQFQNNGVVDDSQLPKDRFSAERLKGVDSTLKIQPAKLEDSAVYLCASSRMTGGSNEKLFFGSGTQLSVL.

The rearrangement links TRBV19 to TRBJ1-2; the match to TRBD1 covers 7 bases. Trimming took 3 bases from V and 5 from J; bases not matched to a gene: 15. This CDR3 comprises 17 residues. The germline V gene encodes CDR1 LNHDA and CDR2 SQIVND (reference sequence). The CDR3 is CASSIQSAGTEIYGYTF. In DNA, the CDR3 is TGTGCCAGTAGTATTCAAAGCGCCGGGACAGAAATTTATGGCTACACCTTC.

The V gene is TRBV28, the J gene TRBJ1-5, with D possibly TRBD1 on 5 matching bases. The CDR3 covers 16 residues. Germline CDR1 MDHEN, CDR2 SYDVKM. V was shortened by 7 bases and J by 2 bases, with 18 bases between the two germline ends. The chain's CDR3 is CASTLTDIFRNQPQHF. The CDR3 DNA reads as TGTGCCAGCACCCTCACGGACATTTTTCGCAATCAGCCCCAGCATTTT.

This chain joins TRBV13 and TRBJ2-2, with 8 bases identical to TRBD1. The junction had 6 bases not matched to a gene; V was cut back by 5 bases and J by 4 bases. Germline V CDR1 and CDR2: PRHDT, FYEKMQ (reference sequence). This CDR3 contains 15 residues. CDR3 in DNA: TGTGCCAGCAGCGCCCGACAGGGGCGCACCGGGGAGCTGTTTTTT. Amino acids: CASSARQGRTGELFF. Filled out from reference TRBV13 and TRBJ2-2, the complete variable domain reads AAGVIQSPRHLIKEKRETATLKCYPIPRHDTVYWYQQGPGQDPQFLISFYEKMQSDKGSIPDRFSAQQFSDYHSELNMSSLELGDSALYFCASSARQGRTGELFFGEGSRLTVL.

The chain employs TRBV18 and TRBJ1-4; the D gene is possibly TRBD1 (6 bases). This CDR3 has 13 amino acids. From germline, CDR1 is KGHSH and CDR2 LQKENI. The germline V and J ends were trimmed by 3 bases and 11 bases, with 13 bases remaining between them. The CDR3 region is CASSPAGRGKLFF. DNA of the CDR3: TGTGCCAGCTCACCCGCAGGGAGGGGGAAACTGTTTTTT.

The rearrangement joins TRBV6-5 to TRBJ1-4; 7 nucleotides match TRBD1. This CDR3 contains 14 residues. V shed 5 bases and J 8 bases; nucleotides not matched to a gene: 8. Germline CDR1 is MNHEY and CDR2 is SVGAGI. Here the CDR3 DNA reads TGTGCCAGCAGTCCTGGACAGGTTAAGGAAAAACTGTTTTTT. It is translated as CASSPGQVKEKLFF.

The chain carries TRBV4-2 and TRBJ2-2; TRBD1 matches 10 bases. This CDR3 region has 15 residues. From germline, CDR1 is LGHNA and CDR2 YNFKEQ. Trimming at V came to 4 bases and at J to 7 bases, leaving 6 bases not matched to a gene. The CDR3 region has the DNA TGTGCCAGCAGCCCGACAGGGGGCTTCGTCGGGGAGCTGTTTTTT. Protein: CASSPTGGFVGELFF.

The J gene is TRBJ2-1, the V gene TRBV6-5; 8 nucleotides align to TRBD2. The junction had 5 bases not matched to a gene; V was cut back by 2 bases and J by 2 bases. CDR1 is MNHEY, CDR2 SVGAGI, per germline. This CDR3 has 16 residues. CDR3 protein: CASSYPPAGAYNEQFF. CDR3 coding DNA: TGTGCCAGCAGTTACCCACCAGCGGGGGCCTACAATGAGCAGTTCTTC.

This clone was counted once. V is TRBV28 and J is TRBJ2-7; D perhaps matches TRBD1 (5 bases). Germline CDR1 reads MDHEN; CDR2 reads SYDVKM. This CDR3 region has 15 residues. Trimming removed 4 bases at V and 2 bases at J, with 15 bases between. Here the CDR3 reads CASSSHGAGTYEQYF. In DNA, the CDR3 is TGTGCCAGCAGTTCGCACGGAGCAGGGACCTACGAGCAGTACTTC.

The gene calls are TRBV21-1 and TRBJ2-1; the table's D call of TRBD2 was not tested on the DNA. TRBV21-1 is a pseudogene. The CDR3 sequence is 15 residues long. The CDR3 nucleotides read TGTGCCAGCAACGTGTGGACTAGCGGAGAGAATGAGCAGTTCTTC. Translated, it gives CASNVWTSGENEQFF.

This clone has only one observation. V is TRBV7-2 and J is TRBJ1-1, with a possible D match to TRBD1 (5 bases). There are 15 residues in the CDR3. V lost 1 base and J lost 3, with 12 bases in between. In germline, CDR1 is SGHTA, CDR2 FQGNSA. The CDR3 here is CASSLGPGGDTEAFF. The DNA for the CDR3 is TGTGCCAGCAGCTTAGGGCCCGGGGGGGACACTGAAGCTTTCTTT. The full variable domain, in which reference TRBV7-2 and TRBJ1-1 provide the parts outside the CDR3, is GAGVSQSPSNKVTEKGKDVELRCDPISGHTALYWYRQSLGQGLEFLIYFQGNSAPDKSGLPSDRFSAERTGGSVSTLTIQRTQQEDSAVYLCASSLGPGGDTEAFFGQGTRLTVV.

This chain uses TRBV5-1 with TRBJ2-3, with D maybe TRBD1 (5 bases). This CDR3 is 15 amino acids long. Germline loops: CDR1 SGHRS, CDR2 YFSETQ. V shed 6 bases and J shed 2 bases, with 16 bases lying between them. CDR3 coding DNA: TGCGCCAGCATTCGCGCGGACGGACACACAGATACGCAGTATTTT. Its translation is CASIRADGHTDTQYF.

This clone was seen a single time. This rearrangement joins TRBV4-3 to TRBJ1-2; D uncertain. The CDR3 contains 15 residues. Germline loops: CDR1 LGHNA, CDR2 YSLEER. Trimming pared 1 base from V and 1 base from J, leaving 10 bases between. CDR3 in DNA: TGCGCCAGCAGCCAAGGCGCGAGACTTAACTATGGCTACACCTTC. This translates into CASSQGARLNYGYTF.

The J gene is TRBJ2-7, the V gene TRBV7-2; TRBD2 agrees at 10 bases. V lost 2 bases to trimming and J lost 7 bases; unmatched junction nucleotides: 8. This CDR3 is built from 15 residues. Germline CDR1 reads SGHTA; CDR2 reads FQGNSA. DNA for the CDR3: TGTGCCAGCAGCTTAACACTAGCGGGAAGGGGAGAGCAGTACTTC. Amino acids: CASSLTLAGRGEQYF.